This is a list of T cell receptor beta chains from one sample in a study of shared clonotypes between healthy human individuals. Clones were sequenced by immunoSEQ multiplex PCR, and TCRdb holds only the in-frame ones, with some missing. The table has roughly 2,000,000 clones, just under 95% seen once; the top ten hold approximately 1.7%. Sequenced: naive CD8+ T cells from PBMCs. Source of these receptors: a man between 18 and 35 years old in good health. Some clones in this sample may be carry-over from other donors' samples. Each CDR3 is given with its conserved first and last residue. A D gene is named only where the DNA matches it firmly. Clone size is given for some rows only: seen once, a few or many times, or a class if the clone is expanded.

D: TRBD1
V: TRBV6-1
size: NA
J: TRBJ2-7
CDR3: CASSEARRGGVEQYF
DNA: TGTGCCAGCAGTGAAGCGCGGAGAGGGGGCGTCGAGCAGTACTTC

D: NA
V: TRBV15
size: few
J: TRBJ1-1
CDR3: CATSRRDTEAFF
DNA: TGTGCCACCAGCCGTCGGGACACTGAAGCTTTCTTT

D: NA
V: TRBV7-9
size: NA
J: TRBJ2-3
CDR3: CASSLPLVGTSTDTQYF
DNA: TGTGCCAGCAGCTTACCCTTGGTCGGCACGAGCACAGATACGCAGTATTTT

D: TRBD1
V: TRBV7-6
size: NA
J: TRBJ1-1
CDR3: CASSLYSGGTEAFF
DNA: TGTGCCAGCAGCTTATATTCAGGGGGAACTGAAGCTTTCTTT

D: TRBD2
V: TRBV7-2
size: NA
J: TRBJ2-7
CDR3: CASSLEPYREGYEQYF
DNA: TGTGCCAGCAGCTTAGAACCCTATCGGGAGGGCTACGAGCAGTACTTC

D: NA
V: TRBV5-4
size: NA
J: TRBJ1-3
CDR3: CASSFDGYSGNTIYF
DNA: TGTGCCAGCAGCTTCGACGGTTACTCTGGAAACACCATATATTTT

D: NA
V: TRBV4-1
size: NA
J: TRBJ1-2
CDR3: CASSPRAGGTNYGYTF
DNA: TGCGCCAGCAGCCCCCGGGCGGGAGGGACTAACTATGGCTACACCTTC

D: NA
V: TRBV19
size: few
J: TRBJ1-5
CDR3: CASSERDYNQPQHF
DNA: TGTGCCAGTAGCGAGCGGGACTACAATCAGCCCCAGCATTTT

D: NA
V: TRBV7-9
size: NA
J: TRBJ1-3
CDR3: CASSPRAGAGNTIYF
DNA: TGTGCCAGCAGCCCGCGTGCAGGGGCTGGAAACACCATATATTTT

D: NA
V: TRBV25-1
size: NA
J: TRBJ1-5
CDR3: CASSEDRNQPQHF
DNA: TGTGCCAGCAGCGAGGACAGAAATCAGCCCCAGCATTTT

D: NA
V: TRBV6-6
size: once
J: TRBJ2-7
CDR3: CASSSLPGSRYEQYF
DNA: TGTGCCAGCAGTTCTCTCCCCGGGAGTAGGTACGAGCAGTACTTC

D: TRBD2
V: TRBV11-2
size: NA
J: TRBJ2-1
CDR3: CASSWGLADSYNEQFF
DNA: TGTGCCAGCAGCTGGGGACTAGCGGACTCCTACAATGAGCAGTTCTTC

D: NA
V: TRBV6-5
size: NA
J: TRBJ2-7
CDR3: CASSLGSEQYF
DNA: TGTGCCAGCAGCCTAGGAAGCGAGCAGTACTTC

D: TRBD2
V: TRBV7-9
size: NA
J: TRBJ2-2
CDR3: CASSETSENTGELFF
DNA: TGTGCCAGCAGTGAGACTAGCGAGAACACCGGGGAGCTGTTTTTT

D: NA
V: TRBV6-5
size: NA
J: TRBJ2-7
CDR3: CASNHPSGGSYEQYF
DNA: TGTGCCAGCAACCACCCGAGCGGAGGATCCTACGAGCAGTACTTC

D: TRBD1
V: TRBV25-1
size: NA
J: TRBJ2-1
CDR3: CASSLTGTDNEQFF
DNA: TGTGCCAGCAGTTTAACCGGGACAGACAATGAGCAGTTCTTC

D: TRBD2
V: TRBV4-1
size: NA
J: TRBJ2-3
CDR3: CASSQLSSGTTDTQYF
DNA: TGCGCCAGCAGCCAATTGTCTAGCGGGACCACAGATACGCAGTATTTT

D: NA
V: TRBV27
size: NA
J: TRBJ2-7
CDR3: CASSGGTVSYEQYF
DNA: TGTGCCAGCAGTGGGGGGACGGTCTCCTACGAGCAGTACTTC

D: NA
V: TRBV18
size: NA
J: TRBJ2-3
CDR3: CASSRLSRVTDTQYF
DNA: TGTGCCAGCTCGCGATTGTCAAGGGTCACAGATACGCAGTATTTT

D: NA
V: TRBV29-1
size: few
J: TRBJ1-1
CDR3: CSVFGEVNTEAFF
DNA: TGCAGCGTTTTCGGGGAGGTGAACACTGAAGCTTTCTTT

D: NA
V: TRBV6-5
size: NA
J: TRBJ1-2
CDR3: CASSYDRSDYGYTF
DNA: TGTGCCAGCAGTTACGACAGGAGCGACTATGGCTACACCTTC

D: TRBD2
V: TRBV29-1
size: once
J: TRBJ2-1
CDR3: CSVVGLADVSYNEQFF
DNA: TGCAGCGTTGTGGGACTAGCGGATGTCTCCTACAATGAGCAGTTCTTC

D: NA
V: TRBV14
size: NA
J: TRBJ1-1
CDR3: CASSQVGGTEAFF
DNA: TGTGCCAGCAGCCAAGTCGGGGGGACTGAAGCTTTCTTT

D: NA
V: TRBV10-1
size: NA
J: TRBJ2-3
CDR3: CASSESLEGADTQYF
DNA: TGCGCCAGCAGTGAGTCTTTAGAGGGAGCAGATACGCAGTATTTT

D: NA
V: TRBV11-2
size: once
J: TRBJ1-1
CDR3: CASKQTIPFAEAFF
DNA: TGTGCCAGCAAGCAAACCATCCCGTTCGCTGAAGCTTTCTTT

D: NA
V: TRBV27
size: NA
J: TRBJ2-1
CDR3: CASSLWSDDNEQFF
DNA: TGTGCCAGCAGTTTATGGTCAGATGACAATGAGCAGTTCTTC

D: NA
V: TRBV2
size: NA
J: TRBJ2-7
CDR3: CASSAPLGGFYEQYF
DNA: TGTGCCAGCAGTGCCCCCTTGGGCGGTTTCTACGAGCAGTACTTC

D: TRBD1
V: TRBV27
size: once
J: TRBJ2-7
CDR3: CASRVGGNLYEQYF
DNA: TGTGCCAGCAGGGTAGGGGGCAATTTGTACGAGCAGTACTTC